This TCR beta chain was sequenced during a study of blood T cells in healthy people across ages. Turning to the study itself: When template switching was applied, about one barcoded beta molecule was captured per two T cells. Whole-study findings and limits: From one million sequenced T cells, diversity estimates were lower bounds.

Germline trimming cut 5 bases from V and 6 bases from J; bases unmatched to any gene: 7. The CDR3 runs 15 residues. The second PCR ran roughly 7 to 12 cycles with a sample-barcoded 5' primer and J-beta primers. Sequencing yielded, for each sample, at least 2.5 million paired-end reads carrying CDR3. MiXCR, run by TCRdb on the 5' RACE reads, gives a single entry per CDR3 protein. Here the sample spans more than 600,000 distinct CDR3 sequences, roughly 25% being singletons. On this clonotype itself: Its antigen is undetermined.

A further study also used this sample, focusing on T cells of mothers and their children. That source notes: Whether pairs are related or unrelated, thymic selection shapes their TCR recombination output in much the same way.

Sequenced input: blood. This TCR came from a boy aged 5-17 years in good health. The chain carries TRBV12-3 or TRBV12-4 and TRBJ1-4; 9 bases line up with TRBD1. CDR3 in amino acids: CASSDRDREYEKLFF. The CDR3 region has the DNA TGTGCCAGCAGTGACCGGGACAGGGAGTATGAAAAACTGTTTTTT.